This T cell receptor (beta chain) was found in a study of spatial heterogeneity in lung cancer. TCRdb used MiXCR to reprocess the 5' RACE reads, holding one entry per CDR3 protein. This table has under 35,000 distinct CDR3 sequences, 5.4% appearing once. Regarding time point: blood at routine non-recurrence follow-up after resection. The sequenced sample was PBMCs, obtained at follow-up. This sequence was found in a female donor with early-stage non-small cell lung cancer.

The CDR3 coding sequence is TGTGCCAGCAGCGAGGGACTAGCGGGGCCCCAAGAGACCCAGTACTTC. Its translation is CASSEGLAGPQETQYF. The chain uses TRBV9 and TRBJ2-5; 13 nucleotides agree with TRBD2. With V trimmed by 3 bases and J by 1 base, 3 bases remained unmatched. In germline, CDR1 is SGDLS, CDR2 YYNGEE. The CDR3 consists of 16 residues.